This T cell receptor (beta chain) was documented in a study of blood T cell repertoires in COVID-19. Seattle patient enrollment occurred during active infection, with longitudinal follow-up thereafter. The CDR3 spans 14 residues. Germline V gene data show CDR1 as MNHEY and CDR2 as SVGAGI. V was trimmed by 0 bases and J by 1 base, leaving 6 bases between them. Under the authors' procedure: Counts of nucleated cells, estimated from reference gene primer amplification, were obtained. Profiled with immunoSEQ multiplex PCR; TCRdb holds only in-frame clones, not every one. That table is the source of V, J and clone size, and D and trimming were worked out from the DNA. The data show approximately 120,000 clones, around 90% seen once.

Sequenced material: peripheral blood. This TCR was recovered from a man aged 45-65 years with COVID-19, enrolled during active disease. The V call is TRBV6-5, the J call TRBJ1-1; D unresolved. The CDR3 DNA sequence: TGTGCCAGCAGTTACTCGAGGGCGAACACTGAAGCTTTCTTT. Its translation is CASSYSRANTEAFF.